These T cell receptor beta chains were read from a single sample in a study of blood T cell repertoires in COVID-19. Libraries were prepared by immunoSEQ multiplex PCR; TCRdb keeps only in-frame clonotypes and omits some of them. In the table there are fewer than 300,000 clones, around 89% of which are singletons. The specimen was PBMCs or T cells enriched from blood (not recorded which). These receptors were collected from a man aged 40-55 years who had recovered from COVID-19. The CDR3 runs from the conserved cysteine through the conserved F or W. D genes are given only for firm matches. Rows give clone size only sometimes, using once, few, many, or a class for an expanded clone.

TRBJ1-1	.	TRBV6-5	13	.	TGTGCCAGCCAATTTTGGGGGGGCACTGAAGCTTTCTTT	CASQFWGGTEAFF
TRBJ2-7	.	TRBV6-2/TRBV6-3	16	.	TGTGCCAGCAGTTTGTCTATTGGGAGGGACAGGCACGAGCAGTACTTC	CASSLSIGRDRHEQYF
TRBJ2-7	TRBD2	TRBV18	17	few	TGTGCCAGCTCACCGCCGGCACTTAGCGGGAGCTCCTACGAGCAGTACTTC	CASSPPALSGSSYEQYF
TRBJ1-5	.	TRBV6-6	13	.	TGTGCCAGCAGTCGTCCTGAGAATCAGCCCCAGCATTTT	CASSRPENQPQHF
TRBJ1-3	TRBD1	TRBV3-1/TRBV3-2	15	.	TGTGCCAGCAGCTCGACAGGGGATAGTGGAAACACCATATATTTT	CASSSTGDSGNTIYF
TRBJ2-7	TRBD1	TRBV25-1	13	.	TGTGCCACCAGGGGGCGCTCCTCCTACGAGCAGTACTTC	CATRGRSSYEQYF
TRBJ2-2	TRBD1	TRBV4-2	17	.	TGTGCCAGCAGCCACGCCCCCGGACAGGGTTTGGCCGGGGAGCTGTTTTTT	CASSHAPGQGLAGELFF
TRBJ1-1	TRBD1	TRBV3-1/TRBV3-2	15	few	TGTGCCAGCAGCTCCACCGGGACAGGGGATACTGAAGCTTTCTTT	CASSSTGTGDTEAFF
TRBJ2-7	.	TRBV6-1	16	.	TGTGCCAGCAGTGTGCCCAGGGTACCCCTCAACTACGAGCAGTACTTC	CASSVPRVPLNYEQYF
TRBJ2-2	TRBD2	TRBV11-2	15	.	TGTGCCAGCAGCCGTAGCGGGGTCGTGACCGGGGAGCTGTTTTTT	CASSRSGVVTGELFF
TRBJ2-1	.	TRBV3-1/TRBV3-2	16	.	TGTGCCAGCAGCCCTCAACTCCCTACCCACTACAATGAGCAGTTCTTC	CASSPQLPTHYNEQFF
TRBJ2-1	TRBD2	TRBV9	15	.	TGTGCCAGCAGCCCCTTTAGCGGGACCAACAATGAGCAGTTCTTC	CASSPFSGTNNEQFF
TRBJ1-1	TRBD1	TRBV9	14	.	TGTGCCAGCAGCCTTCTTGGACAGGACCGACAAGCTTTCTTT	CASSLLGQDRQAFF